Sequencing of this T cell receptor beta chain was carried out in a study of blood T cell repertoires in COVID-19. Study-wide context: Samples came from the United States, Italy and Spain, spanning acute and convalescent COVID-19.

This clone was detected only once. Profiling relied on immunoSEQ multiplex PCR, and the TCRdb table lists in-frame clones only, not all of them. Of 50,000 to 60,000 clones in the sample, 90% are singletons; the top ten hold approximately 6%. The sequence was obtained from a man aged 35-49 years with acute or convalescent COVID-19. Sequencing was performed on peripheral blood.

This chain's CDR3 is CASSLAPSGNTGELFF. The CDR3 nucleotides read TGTGCCAGCAGCTTGGCCCCTAGCGGAAACACCGGGGAGCTGTTTTTT. The chain carries TRBV5-4 and TRBJ2-2; 7 bases agree with TRBD2. Germline values: CDR1 SGHNT, CDR2 YYREEE (reference sequence). V dropped 0 bases and J dropped 2; count of bases not matched to a gene: 4. CDR3 size: 16 residues. The entire variable domain, with the rest obtained from reference TRBV5-4 and TRBJ2-2, is as follows: ETGVTQSPTHLIKTRGQQVTLRCSSQSGHNTVSWYQQALGQGPQFIFQYYREEENGRGNFPPRFSGLQFPNYSSELNVNALELDDSALYLCASSLAPSGNTGELFFGEGSRLTVL.